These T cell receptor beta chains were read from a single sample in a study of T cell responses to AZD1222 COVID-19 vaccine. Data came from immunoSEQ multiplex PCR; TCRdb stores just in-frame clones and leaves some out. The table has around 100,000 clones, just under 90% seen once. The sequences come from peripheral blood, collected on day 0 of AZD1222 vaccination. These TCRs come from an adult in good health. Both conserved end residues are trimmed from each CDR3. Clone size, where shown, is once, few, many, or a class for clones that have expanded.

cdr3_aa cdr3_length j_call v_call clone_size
ACARAINQPQH 11 TRBJ1-5 TRBV7-9 .
ASSLDSIQPQH 11 TRBJ1-5 TRBV5-1 once
AWKAAGTVLSGYT 13 TRBJ1-2 TRBV30 .
ASSYQVPPYEQY 12 TRBJ2-7 TRBV27 .
ASGPSGAGDTQY 12 TRBJ2-3 TRBV12-5 once
ASIPSGLNTEAF 12 TRBJ1-1 TRBV28 .
AINGGKNQPQH 11 TRBJ1-5 TRBV6-5 .
ASSLLSPGVSGDTQY 15 TRBJ2-3 TRBV27 once
ASSLSGTSSYEQF 13 TRBJ2-1 TRBV3-1/TRBV3-2 .
ASSWDRSSAAF 11 TRBJ1-1 TRBV5-6 .
ASSLGIRGSYGYT 13 TRBJ1-2 TRBV7-9 .
SARDPNTIY 9 TRBJ1-3 TRBV20-1 once
ASSLGRSYEQY 11 TRBJ2-7 TRBV27 once
SDLVASSRDTQY 12 TRBJ2-3 TRBV29-1 .
ASSLRQARPNEQF 13 TRBJ2-1 TRBV5-1 few
ASSGRPAQQGDEQF 14 TRBJ2-1 TRBV9 .
ASSQDRRQLSYEQY 14 TRBJ2-7 TRBV4-1 few
ASSAPYRDTQY 11 TRBJ2-3 TRBV7-9 .
ASSYGSRALPYEQY 14 TRBJ2-7 TRBV6-6 .
ASSLLRVDQPQH 12 TRBJ1-5 TRBV6-5 .
ASSGQVLYEQY 11 TRBJ2-7 TRBV6-5 .
ASSLQFPNTEAF 12 TRBJ1-1 TRBV5-1 .
ASREPRSEQY 10 TRBJ2-7 TRBV6-1 few